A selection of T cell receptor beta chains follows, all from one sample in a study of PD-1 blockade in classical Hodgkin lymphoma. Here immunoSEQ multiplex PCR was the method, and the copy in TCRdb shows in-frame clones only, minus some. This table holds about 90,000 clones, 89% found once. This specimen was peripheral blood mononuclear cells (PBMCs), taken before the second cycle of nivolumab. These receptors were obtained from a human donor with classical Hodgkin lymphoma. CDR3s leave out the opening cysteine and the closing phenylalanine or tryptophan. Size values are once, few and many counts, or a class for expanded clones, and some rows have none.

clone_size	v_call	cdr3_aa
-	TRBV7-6	ASSLGTGPGDQPQH
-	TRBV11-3	ASSPQTSGGFGADTQY
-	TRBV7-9	ASSFSGGQYNEQF
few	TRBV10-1	ASSESGRPDIQY
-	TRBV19	ASSIGGLAGVYEQY
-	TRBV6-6	ASSPLTSGQETQY
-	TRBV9	ASSVSWRGYNEQF
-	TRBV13	ASSRDSPNEQF
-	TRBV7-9	ASSQRLGGTHYNEQF
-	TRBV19	ASSSRLADTQY
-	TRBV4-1	ASSQEGGTGELF
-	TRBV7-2	ASNSPGQGFGYT
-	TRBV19	ASSIGPGPSRQY
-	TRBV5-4	ASSRKQGVNEQF
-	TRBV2	ASSDPGETYEQY
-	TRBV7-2	ASSPISTDTQY
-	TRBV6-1	ASSDTRDRGFGYT
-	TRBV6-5	ASSYSVGQRSYEQY
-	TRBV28	ASSPGRYNEQF
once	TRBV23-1	ASSHPKGDQPQH
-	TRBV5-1	ASSLGGSSPRETQY
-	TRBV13	ASSLMGLGGDTQY
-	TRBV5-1	ASSPATGGTNEKLF
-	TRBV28	ASSLTGDTYEQY
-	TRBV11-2	ASSLRWPSGGATDTQY
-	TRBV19	ASTPRSGRNYEQY
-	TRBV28	ASSLSANYGYT
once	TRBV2	ASSEELVSHEQY
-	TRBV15	ATSRGGEPPYEQY
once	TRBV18	ASSPRKDGYGYT
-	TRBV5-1	ASSLGKSGTSGNTIY
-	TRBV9	ASSLRDTLNTEAF
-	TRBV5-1	ASSSEGEQY
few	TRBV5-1	ASSLPGPRGSGELF
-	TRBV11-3	ASSIPRGTLTYEQY
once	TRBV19	ASKTSTGGMNTEAF
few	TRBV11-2	ASSLELAGMEQF
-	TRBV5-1	ASSLEWGAGELF
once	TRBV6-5	ASGEYNEQF
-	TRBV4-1	ASSQALGAEDYNEQF
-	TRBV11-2	ASSSISYEQY
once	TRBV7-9	ASSLNSGSSYNEQF
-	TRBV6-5	ASSYLAGTFSGELF
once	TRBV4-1	ASSQLGTGYYEQY
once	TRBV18	ASSPPARTGTEAF
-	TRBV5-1	ASRQEIGQPQH
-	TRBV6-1	ASSGERSSYEQY
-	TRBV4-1	ASSQENGDRISRDTQY
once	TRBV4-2	ASSQDLAGGPRPGELF
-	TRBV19	ASSIGRPISYEQY
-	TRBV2	ASRRPTEAGNTIY
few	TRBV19	ASSFSGRAGNEQF
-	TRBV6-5	ASSSLDRFGNEQF